The subject of this entry is one T cell receptor (beta chain). The V gene's germline CDR1 is SGHRS and CDR2 YFSETQ. The CDR3 extends over 15 amino acids. V lost 0 bases to trimming and J lost 1 base, with 7 bases between them. TCRdb re-derived calls from the 5' RACE reads in MiXCR, one entry per CDR3 protein. The data contain about 6,700 distinct CDR3 sequences, approximately 52% of them singletons. Naive CD4+ cells had CD25+ Tregs removed. This sequence was found in a female donor with breast cancer. This chain links TRBV5-1 with TRBJ1-4; D unclear. The sequencing sample was made of naive CD4+ T cells sorted from a lymph node. The subset: naive CD4+ T cells, CD4+CD45RA+CD25-. CDR3 DNA sequence: TGCGCCAGCAGCTTGGATAGAATAACTAATGAAAAACTGTTTTTT. It is translated as CASSLDRITNEKLFF.